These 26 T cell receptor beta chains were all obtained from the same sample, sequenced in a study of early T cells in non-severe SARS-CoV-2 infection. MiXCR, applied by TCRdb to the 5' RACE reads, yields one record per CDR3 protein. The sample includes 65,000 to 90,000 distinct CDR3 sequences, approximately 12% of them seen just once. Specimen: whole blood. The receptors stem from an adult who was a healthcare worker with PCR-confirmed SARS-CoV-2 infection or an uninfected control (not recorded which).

DNA of the CDR3: TGTGCCAGCAGTTTGAAGGGATTCGAGCAGTACTTC. As protein: CASSLKGFEQYF. The chain uses TRBV12-3 or TRBV12-4 and TRBJ2-7, with D unclear. CDR3 length: 12 residues. The germline V and J ends were trimmed by 3 bases and 6 bases, with 9 bases remaining between them.

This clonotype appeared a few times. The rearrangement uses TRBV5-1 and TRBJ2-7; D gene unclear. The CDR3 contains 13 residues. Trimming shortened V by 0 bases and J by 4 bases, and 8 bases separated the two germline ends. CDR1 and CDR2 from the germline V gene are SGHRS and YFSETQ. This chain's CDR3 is CASSLAQSYEQYF. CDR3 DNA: TGCGCCAGCAGCTTGGCCCAGAGTTACGAGCAGTACTTC.

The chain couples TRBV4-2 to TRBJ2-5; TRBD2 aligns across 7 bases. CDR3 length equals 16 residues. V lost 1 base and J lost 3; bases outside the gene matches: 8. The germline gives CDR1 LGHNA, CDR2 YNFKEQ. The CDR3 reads CASSQGSGAAKETQYF. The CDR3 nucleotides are TGTGCCAGCAGCCAAGGAAGCGGGGCGGCAAAAGAGACCCAGTACTTC.

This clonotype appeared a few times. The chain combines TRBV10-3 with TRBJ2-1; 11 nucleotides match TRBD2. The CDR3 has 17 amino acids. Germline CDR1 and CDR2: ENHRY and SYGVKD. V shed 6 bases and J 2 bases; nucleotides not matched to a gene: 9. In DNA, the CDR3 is TGTGCCATCAGAGAGGCCATAGCGGGGGGGGCCTACAATGAGCAGTTCTTC. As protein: CAIREAIAGGAYNEQFF.

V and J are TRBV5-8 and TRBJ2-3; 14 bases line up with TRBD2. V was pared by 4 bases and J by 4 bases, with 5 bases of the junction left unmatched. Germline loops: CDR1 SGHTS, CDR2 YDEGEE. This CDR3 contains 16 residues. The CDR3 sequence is CASSQGTSGRADTQYF. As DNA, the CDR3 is TGTGCCAGCAGCCAGGGGACTAGCGGGAGAGCAGATACGCAGTATTTT.

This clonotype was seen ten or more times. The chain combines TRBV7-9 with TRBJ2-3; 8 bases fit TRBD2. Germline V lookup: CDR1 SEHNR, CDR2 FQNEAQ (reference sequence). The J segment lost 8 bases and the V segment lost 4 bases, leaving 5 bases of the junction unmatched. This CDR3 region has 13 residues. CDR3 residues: CASSSQLAGTQYF. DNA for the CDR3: TGTGCCAGCAGCTCCCAGCTAGCGGGTACGCAGTATTTT.

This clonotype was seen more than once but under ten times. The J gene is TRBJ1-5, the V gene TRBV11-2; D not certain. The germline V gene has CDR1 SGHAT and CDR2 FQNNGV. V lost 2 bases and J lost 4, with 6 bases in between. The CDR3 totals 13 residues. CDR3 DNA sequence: TGTGCCAGCAGCTTAACGGATAATCAGCCCCAGCATTTT. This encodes CASSLTDNQPQHF.

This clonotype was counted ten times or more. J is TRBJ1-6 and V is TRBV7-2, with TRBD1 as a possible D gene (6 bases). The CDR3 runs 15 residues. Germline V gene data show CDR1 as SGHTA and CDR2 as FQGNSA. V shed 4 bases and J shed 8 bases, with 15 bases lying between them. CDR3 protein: CASSSRGGGHSPLHF. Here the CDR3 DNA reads TGTGCCAGCAGCTCCAGAGGAGGGGGGCATTCACCCCTCCACTTT.

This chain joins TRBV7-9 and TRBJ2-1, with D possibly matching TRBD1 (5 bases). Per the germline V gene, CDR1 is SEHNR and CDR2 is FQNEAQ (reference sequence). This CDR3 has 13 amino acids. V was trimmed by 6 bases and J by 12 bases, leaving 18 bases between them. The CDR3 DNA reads TGTGCCAGCAGGTATATAGACAGTACCGGGCAGTTCTTC. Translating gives CASRYIDSTGQFF.

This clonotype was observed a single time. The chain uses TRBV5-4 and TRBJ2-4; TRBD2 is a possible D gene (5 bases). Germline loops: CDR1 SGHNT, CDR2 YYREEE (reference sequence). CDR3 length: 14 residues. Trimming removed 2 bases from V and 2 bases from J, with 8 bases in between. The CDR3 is CASSFPGTKNIQYF. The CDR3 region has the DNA TGTGCCAGCAGCTTCCCGGGAACCAAAAACATTCAGTACTTC.

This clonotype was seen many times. The CDR3 nucleotides read TGCGCCAGCCGTCGGCTAGCGGGGAGGAGCACAGATACGCAGTATTTT. Its translation: CASRRLAGRSTDTQYF. This chain uses TRBV5-1 with TRBJ2-3; 9 bases match TRBD2. The V gene end was trimmed by 7 bases and the J gene end by 0 bases; junction bases not matched to a gene: 9. Germline V gene sequence: CDR1 SGHRS, CDR2 YFSETQ. The CDR3 sequence is 16 residues long.

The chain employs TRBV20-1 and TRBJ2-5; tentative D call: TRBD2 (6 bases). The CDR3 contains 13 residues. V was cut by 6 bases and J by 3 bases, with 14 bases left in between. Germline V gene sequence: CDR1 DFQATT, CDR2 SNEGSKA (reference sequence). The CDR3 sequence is CSASKTRKETQYF. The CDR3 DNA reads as TGCAGTGCGTCTAAGACTAGGAAAGAGACCCAGTACTTC.

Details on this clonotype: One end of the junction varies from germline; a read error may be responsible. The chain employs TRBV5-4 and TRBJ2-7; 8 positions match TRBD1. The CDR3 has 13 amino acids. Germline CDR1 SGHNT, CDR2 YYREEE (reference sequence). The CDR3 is CASSSDRAYEQHF. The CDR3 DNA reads TGTGCCAGCAGCTCGGACAGGGCCTACGAGCAGCACTTC.

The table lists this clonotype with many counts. The CDR3 loop is CASSLENRRETQYF. The CDR3 region has the DNA TGTGCCAGCAGCTTAGAGAACAGGAGGGAGACCCAGTACTTC. The chain couples TRBV7-8 to TRBJ2-5, with D perhaps TRBD1 or TRBD2 (5 bases each). The CDR3 consists of 14 residues. V lost 1 base to trimming and J lost 5 bases, with 11 bases between them. In germline, CDR1 is SGHVS, CDR2 FQNEAQ.

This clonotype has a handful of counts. In nucleotides, the CDR3 is TGTGCCAGCAGTACAGCGGGGGTATATTACAATGAGCAGTTCTTC. Protein product: CASSTAGVYYNEQFF. This chain links TRBV5-4 with TRBJ2-1, with 8 bases lining up with TRBD2. The CDR3 has 15 amino acids. Germline V gene data show CDR1 as SGHNT and CDR2 as YYREEE (reference sequence). Unmatched junction bases numbered 8, after V lost 5 bases and J lost 4 bases.

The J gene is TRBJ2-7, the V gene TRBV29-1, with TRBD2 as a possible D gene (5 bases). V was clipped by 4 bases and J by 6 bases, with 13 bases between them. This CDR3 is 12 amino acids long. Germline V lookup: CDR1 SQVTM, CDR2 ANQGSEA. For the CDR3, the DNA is TGCAGCGTTGCTACGGACTTCTTCGAGCAGTACTTC. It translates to CSVATDFFEQYF.

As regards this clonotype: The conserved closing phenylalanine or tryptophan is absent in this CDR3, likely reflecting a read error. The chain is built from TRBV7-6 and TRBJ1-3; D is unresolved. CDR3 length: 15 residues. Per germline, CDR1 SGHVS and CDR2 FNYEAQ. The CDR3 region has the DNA TGTGCCAGCAGCTTAGAGACAAGCTCTGAAAACACCATATATTCT. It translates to CASSLETSSENTIYS.

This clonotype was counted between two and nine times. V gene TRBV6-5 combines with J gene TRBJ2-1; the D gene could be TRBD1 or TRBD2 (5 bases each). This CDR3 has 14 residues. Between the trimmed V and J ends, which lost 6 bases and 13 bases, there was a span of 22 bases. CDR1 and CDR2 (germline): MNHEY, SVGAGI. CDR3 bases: TGTGCCAGCAGCCTACCCGGGACCCCCAAAAACCAGTTCTTC. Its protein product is CASSLPGTPKNQFF.

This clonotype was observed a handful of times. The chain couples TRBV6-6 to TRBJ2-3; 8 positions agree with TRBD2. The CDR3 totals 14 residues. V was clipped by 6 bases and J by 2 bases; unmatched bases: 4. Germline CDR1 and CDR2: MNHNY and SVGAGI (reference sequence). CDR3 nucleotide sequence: TGTGCCAGCAGGCGGGGGGTCCCCACAGATACGCAGTATTTT. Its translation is CASRRGVPTDTQYF.

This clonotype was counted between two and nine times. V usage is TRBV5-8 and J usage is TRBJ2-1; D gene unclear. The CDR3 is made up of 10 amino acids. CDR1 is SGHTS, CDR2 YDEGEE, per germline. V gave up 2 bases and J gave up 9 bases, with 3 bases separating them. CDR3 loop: CASSFSEQFF. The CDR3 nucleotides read TGTGCCAGCAGCTTTAGTGAGCAGTTCTTC. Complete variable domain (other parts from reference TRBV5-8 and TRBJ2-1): EAGVTQSPTHLIKTRGQQATLRCSPISGHTSVYWYQQALGLGLQFLLWYDEGEERNRGNFPPRFSGRQFPNYSSELNVNALELEDSALYLCASSFSEQFFGPGTRLTVL.

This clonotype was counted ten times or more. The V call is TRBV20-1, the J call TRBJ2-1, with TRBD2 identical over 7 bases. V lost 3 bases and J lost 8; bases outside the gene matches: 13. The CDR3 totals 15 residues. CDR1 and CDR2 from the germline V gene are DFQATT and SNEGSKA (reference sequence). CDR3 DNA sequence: TGCAGTGCTAGCGCGGGGGTCACGAGATTCCATGAGCAGTTCTTC. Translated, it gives CSASAGVTRFHEQFF.

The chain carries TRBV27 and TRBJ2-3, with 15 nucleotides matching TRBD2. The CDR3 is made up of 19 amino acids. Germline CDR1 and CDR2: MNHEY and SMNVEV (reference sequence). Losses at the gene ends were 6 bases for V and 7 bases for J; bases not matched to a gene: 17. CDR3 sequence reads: CASSPRDDRTSGRDYTQYF. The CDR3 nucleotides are TGTGCCAGCAGCCCCCGGGACGACCGGACTAGCGGGAGGGACTATACGCAGTATTTT.

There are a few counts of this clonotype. The CDR3 loop is CASSLATPYEQYF. The CDR3 DNA reads TGTGCCAGCAGCTTAGCAACCCCCTACGAGCAGTACTTC. J is TRBJ2-7 and V is TRBV11-3; D is undetermined. Germline-derived CDR1 and CDR2 are SGHNT and YENEEA. Trimming pared 1 base from V and 2 bases from J, leaving 6 bases between. The CDR3 covers 13 residues.

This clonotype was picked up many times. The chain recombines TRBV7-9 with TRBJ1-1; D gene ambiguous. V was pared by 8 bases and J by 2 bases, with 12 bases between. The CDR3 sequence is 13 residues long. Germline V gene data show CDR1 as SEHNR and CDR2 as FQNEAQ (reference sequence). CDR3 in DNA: TGTGCCAGCTCCTCAGGAAGTAACACTGAAGCTTTCTTT. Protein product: CASSSGSNTEAFF.

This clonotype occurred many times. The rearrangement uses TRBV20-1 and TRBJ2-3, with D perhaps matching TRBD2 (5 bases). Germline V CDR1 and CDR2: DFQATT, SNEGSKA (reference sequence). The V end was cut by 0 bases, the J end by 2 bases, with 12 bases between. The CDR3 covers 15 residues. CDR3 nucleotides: TGCAGTGCTAGAGATCCCCAAGCGGTCACAGATACGCAGTATTTT. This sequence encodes CSARDPQAVTDTQYF.

DNA of the CDR3: TGTGCCAGCAGCGTAGGGGCGGGGCTCTCCTACGAGCAGTACTTC. Its translation: CASSVGAGLSYEQYF. The chain employs TRBV7-2 and TRBJ2-7, with a tentative D call TRBD2 (6 bases). The CDR3 has 15 residues. Trimming took off 5 bases at V and 0 bases at J, with 14 bases between the two ends. The germline CDR1 and CDR2 sequences are SGHTA and FQGNSA.